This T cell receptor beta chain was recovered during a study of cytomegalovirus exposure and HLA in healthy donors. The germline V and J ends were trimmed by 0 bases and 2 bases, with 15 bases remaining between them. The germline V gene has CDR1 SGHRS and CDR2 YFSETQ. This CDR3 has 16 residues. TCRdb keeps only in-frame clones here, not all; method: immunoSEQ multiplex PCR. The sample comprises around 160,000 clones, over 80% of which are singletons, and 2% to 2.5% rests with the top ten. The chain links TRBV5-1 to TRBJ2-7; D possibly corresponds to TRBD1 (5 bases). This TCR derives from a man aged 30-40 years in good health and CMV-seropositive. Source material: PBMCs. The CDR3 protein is CASSLAPGRTTYEQYF. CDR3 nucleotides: TGCGCCAGCAGCTTGGCCCCTGGAAGGACAACCTACGAGCAGTACTTC.